Listed below are T cell receptor beta chains from one sample, sequenced in a study of radiotherapy plus CTLA-4 blockade in lung cancer. TCRdb keeps only in-frame clones here, not all; method: immunoSEQ multiplex PCR. The repertoire holds about 120,000 clones, with 75% to 80% as singletons. Material: peripheral blood, obtained from a patient treated with radiotherapy plus ipilimumab. These receptors were collected from a human donor with non-small cell lung cancer who had a partial response to radiotherapy plus ipilimumab. The CDR3 runs from the conserved cysteine through the conserved F or W. A D gene is named only where the DNA matches it firmly. The size field is filled for only some rows; it gives once, few, many or a size class.

d_call,v_call,clone_size,j_call,cdr3_aa,cdr3_nt
-,TRBV20-1,-,TRBJ2-3,CSASTLDTQYF,TGCAGTGCTAGCACATTAGATACGCAGTATTTT
TRBD2,TRBV6-5,many,TRBJ2-5,CASLAGGETQYF,TGTGCCAGTTTAGCGGGAGGGGAGACCCAGTACTTC
-,TRBV5-1,-,TRBJ2-2,CASSLVGTANTGELFF,TGCGCCAGCAGCTTGGTGGGCACCGCGAACACCGGGGAGCTGTTTTTT
-,TRBV7-2,-,TRBJ1-5,CASSFNVNQPQHF,TGTGCCAGCAGCTTCAATGTCAATCAGCCCCAGCATTTT
TRBD2,TRBV4-2,-,TRBJ2-5,CASSQEGAGRARETQYF,TGTGCCAGCAGCCAAGAAGGCGCCGGGAGGGCCAGGGAGACCCAGTACTTC
TRBD1,TRBV9,-,TRBJ1-1,CASSTQGSRAFF,TGTGCCAGCAGCACACAGGGGTCTCGGGCTTTCTTT
-,TRBV28,-,TRBJ2-7,CASMAGPSYEQYF,TGTGCCAGCATGGCGGGGCCTTCCTACGAGCAGTACTTC
-,TRBV7-3,-,TRBJ1-1,CASSLRGGRQSEAFF,TGTGCCAGCAGCTTAAGGGGGGGTAGGCAGTCTGAAGCTTTCTTT
-,TRBV28,-,TRBJ1-5,CASSPSELLGAQHF,TGTGCCAGCAGCCCTTCGGAGCTCCTCGGGGCCCAGCATTTT
-,TRBV18,few,TRBJ1-1,CASSPNRRDTEAFF,TGTGCCAGCTCACCAAACCGCAGGGATACTGAAGCTTTCTTT
-,TRBV11-2,-,TRBJ1-4,CASSLRLNEKLFF,TGTGCCAGCAGCTTACGGTTAAATGAAAAACTGTTTTTT
-,TRBV15,few,TRBJ2-1,CATSRARERGFEQFF,TGTGCCACCAGCAGAGCGCGGGAGAGGGGGTTTGAGCAGTTCTTC
TRBD2,TRBV5-1,-,TRBJ2-1,CASSPGTSSTYNEQFF,TGCGCCAGCAGCCCGGGGACTAGCAGTACCTACAATGAGCAGTTCTTC
-,TRBV6-5,-,TRBJ1-5,CASSYSSTGPQHF,TGTGCCAGCAGTTACTCGAGTACGGGACCCCAGCATTTT
TRBD1,TRBV29-1,-,TRBJ2-1,CSADRGLSEQFF,TGCAGCGCCGACAGGGGGCTGAGTGAGCAGTTCTTC
-,TRBV10-2,-,TRBJ2-3,CASSEWLAPTHF,TGCGCCAGCAGTGAGTGGCTAGCACCAACGCATTTT
-,TRBV27,-,TRBJ2-5,CASRRDYPSQETQYF,TGTGCCAGCAGGCGGGATTACCCTTCCCAGGAGACCCAGTACTTC
TRBD2,TRBV18,-,TRBJ2-7,CASSARLGSGSKDEQYF,TGTGCCAGCTCAGCCCGACTTGGTAGCGGGAGTAAGGACGAGCAGTACTTC
TRBD1,TRBV6-1,-,TRBJ2-7,CASSAGTGREQYF,TGTGCCAGCAGCGCCGGGACAGGGAGAGAGCAGTACTTC
-,TRBV19,-,TRBJ2-7,CASSTPSLESYEQYF,TGTGCCAGTAGTACACCATCGTTGGAGTCCTACGAGCAGTACTTC
TRBD1,TRBV25-1,-,TRBJ1-1,CASRDTGGSAFF,TGTGCCAGCAGGGATACAGGGGGCTCAGCTTTCTTT
TRBD1,TRBV27,-,TRBJ2-1,CASSTTGGRGINEQFF,TGTGCCAGCAGTACGACAGGGGGCAGGGGTATAAATGAGCAGTTCTTC
-,TRBV27,-,TRBJ2-7,CASSHDSDWEQYF,TGTGCCAGCAGTCACGACAGTGACTGGGAGCAGTACTTC
-,TRBV28,-,TRBJ1-1,CASSAPVKLRNTEAFF,TGTGCCAGCAGTGCCCCGGTCAAGCTTAGGAACACTGAAGCTTTCTTT
TRBD2,TRBV28,-,TRBJ2-1,CASSSVAGGSLGDEQFF,TGTGCCAGCAGTTCGGTCGCGGGGGGTAGTTTAGGCGATGAGCAGTTCTTC
-,TRBV10-3,-,TRBJ2-7,CATNPGRGVTTYEQYF,TGTGCCACAAATCCTGGGCGCGGGGTAACCACCTACGAGCAGTACTTC
TRBD2,TRBV5-1,-,TRBJ2-7,CASSPTSSGRAYEQYF,TGCGCCAGCAGCCCTACCTCTAGCGGGAGGGCCTACGAGCAGTACTTC
TRBD2,TRBV4-1,-,TRBJ2-5,CASSRAGRPGLQRGETQYF,TGCGCCAGCAGCCGGGCAGGTCGTCCGGGACTACAACGAGGAGAGACCCAGTACTTC
TRBD1,TRBV29-1,few,TRBJ1-4,CSAAGGSQEKLFF,TGCAGCGCCGCAGGGGGGTCGCAAGAAAAACTGTTTTTT
TRBD1,TRBV19,-,TRBJ1-4,CASSIRTGTGEAKLFF,TGTGCCAGTAGTATTCGTACCGGGACAGGGGAGGCAAAACTGTTTTTT
TRBD2,TRBV4-3,once,TRBJ2-2,CASSQDSGRNTGELFF,TGCGCCAGCAGCCAAGATAGCGGGAGGAACACCGGGGAGCTGTTTTTT
TRBD1,TRBV19,-,TRBJ1-1,CASRFRDRGQLGTEAFF,TGTGCCAGTAGATTCCGGGACAGGGGGCAATTGGGCACTGAAGCTTTCTTT
-,TRBV27,-,TRBJ1-1,CASSLDRINTEAFF,TGTGCCAGCAGTTTAGACAGGATAAACACTGAAGCTTTCTTT
-,TRBV30,-,TRBJ2-2,CAWRRGRAGTGELFF,TGTGCCTGGAGGAGGGGGAGGGCGGGGACCGGGGAGCTGTTTTTT
-,TRBV12-5,-,TRBJ2-2,CASGLVIGSEPGRGTGELFF,TGTGCTAGTGGTTTGGTGATAGGGAGTGAACCCGGGCGAGGGACCGGGGAGCTGTTTTTT
-,TRBV5-1,-,TRBJ2-2,CASEGLNGELFF,TGCGCCAGCGAGGGACTGAACGGGGAGCTGTTTTTT
TRBD2,TRBV28,-,TRBJ2-6,CASRWGGSGANVLTF,TGTGCCAGCAGGTGGGGGGGTTCTGGGGCCAACGTCCTGACTTTC
TRBD1,TRBV4-1,-,TRBJ1-1,CASSQQDRGAEAFF,TGCGCCAGCAGCCAACAGGACAGGGGGGCTGAAGCTTTCTTT
-,TRBV19,few,TRBJ1-1,CASSSYGGTQGRRTEAFF,TGTGCCAGTAGTTCCTACGGCGGGACTCAGGGTAGGCGCACTGAAGCTTTCTTT
TRBD2,TRBV28,-,TRBJ2-1,CASSLIPAGGLSYNEQFF,TGTGCCAGCAGTTTAATCCCAGCGGGAGGGTTGTCCTACAATGAGCAGTTCTTC
-,TRBV6-6,-,TRBJ2-3,CASRPPAGGTDTQYF,TGTGCCAGCAGGCCGCCGGCAGGAGGAACAGATACGCAGTATTTT
-,TRBV6-1,-,TRBJ2-7,CASTVAGTYEQYF,TGTGCCAGCACTGTAGCCGGGACCTACGAGCAGTACTTC
-,TRBV7-8,few,TRBJ2-5,CASSLGRGETQYF,TGTGCCAGCAGCTTGGGCAGGGGAGAGACCCAGTACTTC
-,TRBV6-1,-,TRBJ2-2,CASSDESGRGRTGELFF,TGTGCCAGCAGTGATGAAAGCGGGCGGGGCCGGACCGGGGAGCTGTTTTTT
-,TRBV28,-,TRBJ1-6,CASRAKYSYNSPLHF,TGTGCCAGTAGAGCAAAGTACTCCTATAATTCACCCCTCCACTTT
-,TRBV4-2,-,TRBJ2-3,CASSQDLAVYTDTQYF,TGTGCCAGCAGCCAAGATCTGGCGGTATACACAGATACGCAGTATTTT
-,TRBV27,-,TRBJ1-3,CASRQGSSGNTIYF,TGTGCCAGCAGACAGGGCAGCTCTGGAAACACCATATATTTT
-,TRBV4-2,-,TRBJ1-1,CASSQEGTATNEAFF,TGTGCCAGCAGCCAAGAGGGTACAGCCACCAATGAAGCTTTCTTT
TRBD2,TRBV5-1,-,TRBJ2-2,CASSLGSGSNTGELFF,TGCGCCAGCAGCTTGGGTAGCGGGAGTAACACCGGGGAGCTGTTTTTT
TRBD1,TRBV7-9,-,TRBJ2-2,CASSSTGVEGELFF,TGTGCCAGCAGCTCAACAGGGGTCGAGGGGGAGCTGTTTTTT
TRBD2,TRBV18,once,TRBJ2-5,CASSLLPPGTSGSRMGETQYF,TGTGCCAGCTCACTACTACCGCCCGGGACTAGCGGGAGTCGAATGGGGGAGACCCAGTACTTC
-,TRBV7-9,-,TRBJ1-2,CASSREGGNYGYTF,TGTGCCAGCAGCCGGGAGGGGGGTAACTATGGCTACACCTTC
-,TRBV9,-,TRBJ1-3,CASSVRGGATGNTIYF,TGTGCCAGCAGCGTTCGGGGGGGAGCAACTGGAAACACCATATATTTT
TRBD1,TRBV28,-,TRBJ1-2,CASSDLQGARLYGYTF,TGTGCCAGCAGCGATCTACAGGGGGCCAGACTGTATGGCTACACCTTC
-,TRBV5-1,-,TRBJ1-2,CASSERPDTGLGYTF,TGCGCCAGCAGCGAACGCCCGGACACTGGTCTAGGCTACACCTTC
TRBD2,TRBV28,-,TRBJ2-3,CASSFRGGSTDTQYF,TGTGCCAGCAGTTTTCGGGGGGGAAGCACAGATACGCAGTATTTT